The 3 T cell receptor beta chains listed next were all sequenced from one sample in a study of CD8 T cells in ankylosing spondylitis (dated by TCRdb to between 2016 and 2019). The library came from 5' RACE. TCRdb lists the instrument as Illumina HiSeq 2500. TCRdb redid the processing of the public reads, applying fastp at Q25 and MiXCR, and retained in-frame beta chains. Duplicate CDR3 protein sequences are folded into a single record with the most common DNA and genes. The sample table contains roughly 280,000 distinct CDR3 sequences; only one count was recorded for around 18% of them. The top ten hold roughly 7.4% of the sample. The sample consisted of blood, either unsorted or a sorted T cell fraction (not recorded which). These receptors were taken from a male donor with ankylosing spondylitis or in good health (not recorded which).

This chain joins TRBV6-6 and TRBJ1-1; D gene unclear. This CDR3 is 13 amino acids long. Trimming shortened V by 0 bases and J by 7 bases, and 9 bases separated the two germline ends. Per the germline V gene, CDR1 is MNHNY and CDR2 is SVGAGI (reference sequence). The CDR3 here is CASSYSRLGEAFF. The CDR3 DNA is TGTGCCAGCAGTTACTCCAGACTTGGTGAAGCTTTCTTT.

The genes are TRBV10-3 and TRBJ2-2; D is possibly TRBD2 (6 bases). Trimming removed 6 bases from V and 1 base from J, with 15 bases in between. This CDR3 has 16 residues. Per the germline V gene, CDR1 is ENHRY and CDR2 is SYGVKD. The CDR3 nucleotides read TGTGCCATCAGCCCGGGACTCCAACAGAACACCGGGGAGCTGTTTTTT. It specifies CAISPGLQQNTGELFF.

This clonotype occurred a few times. This sequence joins TRBV28 and TRBJ2-5, with D perhaps matching TRBD1 or TRBD2 (5 bases each). In germline, CDR1 is MDHEN, CDR2 SYDVKM. The CDR3 contains 15 residues. With 5 bases removed from V and 2 bases from J, the gap between germline ends came to 15 bases. The CDR3 bases are TGTGCCAGCAGTCTGCTCGGGGCCTATCAAGAGACCCAGTACTTC. This codes for CASSLLGAYQETQYF.